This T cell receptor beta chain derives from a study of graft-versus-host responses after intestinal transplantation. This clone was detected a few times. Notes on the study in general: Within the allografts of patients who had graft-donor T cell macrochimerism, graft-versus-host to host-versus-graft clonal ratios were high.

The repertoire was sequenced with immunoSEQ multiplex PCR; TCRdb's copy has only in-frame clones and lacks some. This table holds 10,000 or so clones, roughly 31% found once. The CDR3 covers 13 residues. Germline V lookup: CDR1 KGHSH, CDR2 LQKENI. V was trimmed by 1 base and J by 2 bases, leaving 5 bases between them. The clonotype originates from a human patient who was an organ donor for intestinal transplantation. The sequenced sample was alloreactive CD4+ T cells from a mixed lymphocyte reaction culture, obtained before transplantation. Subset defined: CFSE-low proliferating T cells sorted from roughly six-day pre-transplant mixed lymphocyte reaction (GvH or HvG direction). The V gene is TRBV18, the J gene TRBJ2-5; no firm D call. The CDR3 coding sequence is TGTGCCAGCTCACCACTTCTACAAGAGACCCAGTACTTC. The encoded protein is CASSPLLQETQYF. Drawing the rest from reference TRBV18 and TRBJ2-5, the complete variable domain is NAGVMQNPRHLVRRRGQEARLRCSPMKGHSHVYWYRQLPEEGLKFMVYLQKENIIDESGMPKERFSAEFPKEGPSILRIQQVVRGDSAAYFCASSPLLQETQYFGPGTRLLVL.